This T cell receptor (beta chain) stems from a study of graft-versus-host responses after intestinal transplantation. Notes on this clone: Its specificity is unknown.

This CDR3 comprises 15 residues. V dropped 3 bases and J dropped 3 bases, with 11 bases sitting between them. In germline, CDR1 is MGHRA, CDR2 YSYEKL. TCRdb keeps only in-frame clones here, not all; method: immunoSEQ multiplex PCR. The table lists 65,000 to 90,000 clones, roughly 90% of them singletons. The sample was unstimulated CD8+ T cells sorted from spleen or lymph node cells, taken before intestinal transplant. The sequence was obtained from a human donor who received an intestinal transplant. This chain connects TRBV4-1 to TRBJ2-2; maybe TRBD2 (5 bases). CDR3 coding DNA: TGCGCCAGCAGCCACCCGGGGATCTACACCGGGGAGCTGTTTTTT. Encoded protein: CASSHPGIYTGELFF.